These T cell receptor beta chains were read from a single sample in a study of Ad26.COV2.S vaccination and SARS-CoV-2 variants. Data came from immunoSEQ multiplex PCR; TCRdb stores just in-frame clones and leaves some out. This repertoire shows about 350,000 clones, around 89% found once; its top ten account for around 5.8%. Sequences were derived from peripheral blood, sampled in a trial of Ad26.COV2.S vaccine versus placebo. Receptors were obtained from a person aged 18-60 years who received the Ad26.COV2.S COVID-19 vaccine or a placebo. The CDR3 runs from the conserved cysteine through the conserved F or W. D genes are given only for firm matches. Expanded clones get a size class; other rows say once, few or many, or leave the size out.

cdr3_length	clone_size	d_call	j_call	v_call	cdr3_aa	cdr3_nt
11	once	-	TRBJ2-7	TRBV5-6	CASSLVGEQYF	TGTGCCAGCAGCCTGGTCGGCGAGCAGTACTTC
15	-	TRBD1	TRBJ1-2	TRBV7-6	CASSSTRQGYYGYTF	TGTGCCAGCAGCTCCACGCGACAGGGTTACTATGGCTACACCTTC
11	-	-	TRBJ1-2	TRBV3-1/TRBV3-2	CASSRIGGYTF	TGTGCCAGCAGCCGGATAGGGGGCTACACCTTC
12	-	-	TRBJ2-5	TRBV7-9	CASSLMGETQYF	TGTGCCAGCAGCTTAATGGGTGAGACCCAGTACTTC
15	once	TRBD1	TRBJ1-1	TRBV7-3	CASSLRQGLNTEAFF	TGTGCCAGCAGCCTCCGACAGGGATTGAACACTGAAGCTTTCTTT
13	-	-	TRBJ1-1	TRBV5-1	CASSVARNTEAFF	TGCGCCAGCAGCGTGGCAAGGAACACTGAAGCTTTCTTT
16	-	TRBD1	TRBJ1-1	TRBV10-3	CAIKVGQGLLNTEAFF	TGTGCCATCAAGGTAGGACAGGGCCTCTTGAACACTGAAGCTTTCTTT
15	-	-	TRBJ2-7	TRBV5-1	CASRVGAGTPKEQYF	TGCGCCAGCAGGGTTGGGGCAGGGACTCCCAAGGAGCAGTACTTC
16	-	TRBD1	TRBJ1-1	TRBV6-2/TRBV6-3	CASSYSRGQSNTEAFF	TGTGCCAGCAGTTACTCGAGGGGACAGTCGAACACTGAAGCTTTCTTT
14	-	TRBD1	TRBJ2-7	TRBV4-3	CASSKFPTGGEQYF	TGCGCCAGCAGCAAGTTCCCGACAGGGGGCGAGCAGTACTTC
17	-	TRBD1	TRBJ2-2	TRBV11-2	CASSLDLERGLAGELFF	TGTGCCAGCAGCTTAGATCTGGAAAGGGGGCTGGCCGGGGAGCTGTTTTTT
15	-	-	TRBJ2-2	TRBV5-1	CASSLGPGGTGELFF	TGCGCCAGCAGCTTGGGCCCCGGCGGCACCGGGGAGCTGTTTTTT
15	-	TRBD2	TRBJ2-1	TRBV11-3	CASSLRVAGGNEQFF	TGTGCCAGCAGCTTACGGGTAGCGGGAGGAAATGAGCAGTTCTTC
15	-	TRBD1	TRBJ1-2	TRBV18	CASSPYRGPSYGYTF	TGTGCCAGCTCACCTTACAGGGGTCCGTCCTATGGCTACACCTTC
12	-	-	TRBJ2-1	TRBV27	CASSLLGDEQFF	TGTGCCAGCAGTTTACTAGGGGATGAGCAGTTCTTC
13	-	-	TRBJ1-1	TRBV27	CASSFRGNTEAFF	TGTGCCAGCAGTTTTCGGGGGAACACTGAAGCTTTCTTT
16	-	TRBD2	TRBJ2-7	TRBV7-3	CASSLMLAGGLDEQYF	TGTGCCAGCAGCTTAATGCTAGCGGGGGGGCTGGACGAGCAGTACTTC
14	-	TRBD1	TRBJ1-1	TRBV5-8	CASSRGQVNTEAFF	TGTGCCAGCAGCCGGGGACAGGTCAACACTGAAGCTTTCTTT
14	-	-	TRBJ1-1	TRBV11-2	CASSGLQARAEAFF	TGTGCCAGCAGCGGTTTACAGGCTAGGGCTGAAGCTTTCTTT
18	once	TRBD2	TRBJ2-1	TRBV9	CASSERSLAGEAGNEQFF	TGTGCCAGCAGCGAGAGATCACTAGCGGGAGAGGCGGGCAATGAGCAGTTCTTC
16	-	-	TRBJ2-2	TRBV11-3	CASSLVLSGSTGELFF	TGTGCCAGCAGCTTAGTTCTGTCAGGGAGCACCGGGGAGCTGTTTTTT
14	-	TRBD1	TRBJ2-5	TRBV5-4	CASSFGTGEETQYF	TGTGCCAGCAGCTTTGGGACAGGGGAAGAGACCCAGTACTTC
15	-	TRBD2	TRBJ2-3	TRBV6-2/TRBV6-3	CASSPLAGGGDTQYF	TGTGCCAGCAGTCCACTAGCGGGGGGCGGAGATACGCAGTATTTT
16	once	TRBD1	TRBJ2-5	TRBV18	CASSPLAGQGSETQYF	TGTGCCAGCTCACCACTCGCGGGACAGGGATCGGAGACCCAGTACTTC